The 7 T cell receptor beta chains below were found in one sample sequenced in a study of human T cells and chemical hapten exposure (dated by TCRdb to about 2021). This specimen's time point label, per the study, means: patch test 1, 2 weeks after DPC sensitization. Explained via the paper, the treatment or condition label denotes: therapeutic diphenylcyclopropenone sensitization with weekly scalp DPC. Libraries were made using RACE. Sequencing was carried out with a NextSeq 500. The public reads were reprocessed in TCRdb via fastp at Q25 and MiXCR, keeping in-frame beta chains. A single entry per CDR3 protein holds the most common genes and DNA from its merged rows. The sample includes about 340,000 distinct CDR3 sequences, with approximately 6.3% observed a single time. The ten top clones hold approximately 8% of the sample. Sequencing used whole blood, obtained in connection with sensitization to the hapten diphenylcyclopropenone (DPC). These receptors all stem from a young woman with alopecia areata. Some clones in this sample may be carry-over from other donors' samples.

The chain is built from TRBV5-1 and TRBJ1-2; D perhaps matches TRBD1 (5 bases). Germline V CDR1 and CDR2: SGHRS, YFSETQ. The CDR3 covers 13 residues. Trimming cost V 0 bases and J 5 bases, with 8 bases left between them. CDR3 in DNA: TGCGCCAGCAGCTTGGAGGGGAGATATGGCTACACCTTC. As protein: CASSLEGRYGYTF.

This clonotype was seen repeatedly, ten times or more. The DNA of the CDR3 is TGTGCCAGCAGACGGACCCCCGACACAGATACGCAGTATTTT. Amino acid sequence: CASRRTPDTDTQYF. V is TRBV13 and J is TRBJ2-3; D gene unclear. CDR3 size: 14 residues. Germline lookup yields CDR1 PRHDT and CDR2 FYEKMQ (reference sequence). Trimming shortened V by 6 bases and J by 2 bases, and 12 bases separated the two germline ends. Full variable domain (remainder filled in from reference TRBV13 and TRBJ2-3): AAGVIQSPRHLIKEKRETATLKCYPIPRHDTVYWYQQGPGQDPQFLISFYEKMQSDKGSIPDRFSAQQFSDYHSELNMSSLELGDSALYFCASRRTPDTDTQYFGPGTRLTVL.

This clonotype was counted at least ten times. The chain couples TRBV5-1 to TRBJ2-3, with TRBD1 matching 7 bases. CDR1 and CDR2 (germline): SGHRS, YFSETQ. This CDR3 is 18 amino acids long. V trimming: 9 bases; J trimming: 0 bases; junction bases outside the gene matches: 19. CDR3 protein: CATPIKVGQERSTDTQYF. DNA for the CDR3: TGCGCCACCCCGATAAAGGTCGGACAGGAGAGGAGCACAGATACGCAGTATTTT. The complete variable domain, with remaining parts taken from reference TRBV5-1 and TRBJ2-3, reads KAGVTQTPRYLIKTRGQQVTLSCSPISGHRSVSWYQQTPGQGLQFLFEYFSETQRNKGNFPGRFSGRQFSNSRSEMNVSTLELGDSALYLCATPIKVGQERSTDTQYFGPGTRLTVL.

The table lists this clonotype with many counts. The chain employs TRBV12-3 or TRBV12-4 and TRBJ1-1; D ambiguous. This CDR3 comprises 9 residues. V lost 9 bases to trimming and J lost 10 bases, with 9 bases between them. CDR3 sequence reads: CASSVGAFF. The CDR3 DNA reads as TGTGCCAGTTCGGTAGGAGCTTTCTTT.

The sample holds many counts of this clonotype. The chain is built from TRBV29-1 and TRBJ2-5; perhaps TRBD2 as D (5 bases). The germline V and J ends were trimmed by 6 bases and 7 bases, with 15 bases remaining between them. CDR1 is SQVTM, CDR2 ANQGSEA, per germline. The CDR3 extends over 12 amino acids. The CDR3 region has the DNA TGCAGCGTAGTTACACGAGCGGCGACCCAGTACTTC. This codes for CSVVTRAATQYF. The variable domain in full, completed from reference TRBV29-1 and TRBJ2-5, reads SAVISQKPSRDICQRGTSLTIQCQVDSQVTMMFWYRQQPGQSLTLIATANQGSEATYESGFVIDKFPISRPNLTFSTLTVSNMSPEDSSIYLCSVVTRAATQYFGPGTRLLVL.

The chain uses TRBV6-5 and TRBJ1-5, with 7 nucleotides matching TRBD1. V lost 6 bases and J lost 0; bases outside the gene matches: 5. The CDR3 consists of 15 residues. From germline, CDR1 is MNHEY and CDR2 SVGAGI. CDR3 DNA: TGTGCCAGCAGCCCGACAGGGAATAGCAATCAGCCCCAGCATTTT. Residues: CASSPTGNSNQPQHF.

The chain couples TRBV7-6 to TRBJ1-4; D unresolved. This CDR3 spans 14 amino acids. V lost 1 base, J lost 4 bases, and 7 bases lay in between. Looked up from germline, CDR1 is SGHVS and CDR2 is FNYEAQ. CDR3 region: CASSLGGFNEKLFF. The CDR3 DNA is TGTGCCAGCAGCTTAGGAGGGTTTAATGAAAAACTGTTTTTT.